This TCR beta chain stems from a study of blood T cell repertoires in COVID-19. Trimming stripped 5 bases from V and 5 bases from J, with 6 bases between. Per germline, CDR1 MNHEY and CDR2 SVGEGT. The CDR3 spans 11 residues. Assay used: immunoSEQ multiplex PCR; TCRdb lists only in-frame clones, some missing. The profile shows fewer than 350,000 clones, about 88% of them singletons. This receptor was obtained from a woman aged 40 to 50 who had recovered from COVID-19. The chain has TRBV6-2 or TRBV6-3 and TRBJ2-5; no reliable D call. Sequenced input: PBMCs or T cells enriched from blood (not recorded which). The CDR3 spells CASSHGETQYF. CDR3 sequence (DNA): TGTGCCAGCAGTCACGGGGAGACCCAGTACTTC.